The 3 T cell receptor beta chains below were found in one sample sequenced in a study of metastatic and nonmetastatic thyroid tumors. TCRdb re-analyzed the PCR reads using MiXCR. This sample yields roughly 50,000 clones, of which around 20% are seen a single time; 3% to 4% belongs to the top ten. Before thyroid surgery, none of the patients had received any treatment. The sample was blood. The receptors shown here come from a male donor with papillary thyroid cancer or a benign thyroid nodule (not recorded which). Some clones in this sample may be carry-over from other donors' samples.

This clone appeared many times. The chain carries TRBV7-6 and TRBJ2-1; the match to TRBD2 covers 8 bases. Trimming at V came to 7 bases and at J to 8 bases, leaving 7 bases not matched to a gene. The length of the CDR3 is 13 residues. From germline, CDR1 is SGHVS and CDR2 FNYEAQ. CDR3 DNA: TGTGCCAGCAAAGGGACTAGTATCGATGAGCAGTTCTTC. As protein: CASKGTSIDEQFF. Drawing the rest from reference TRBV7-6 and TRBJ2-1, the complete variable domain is GAGVSQSPRYKVTKRGQDVALRCDPISGHVSLYWYRQALGQGPEFLTYFNYEAQQDKSGLPNDRFSAERPEGSISTLTIQRTEQRDSAMYRCASKGTSIDEQFFGPGTRLTVL.

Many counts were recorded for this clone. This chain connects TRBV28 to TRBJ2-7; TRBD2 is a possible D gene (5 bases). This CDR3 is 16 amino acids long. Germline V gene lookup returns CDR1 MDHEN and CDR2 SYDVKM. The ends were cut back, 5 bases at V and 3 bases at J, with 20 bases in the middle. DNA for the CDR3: TGTGCCAGCAGTACCGCCGGGGAGCTTCTCCGCTACGAGCAGTACTTC. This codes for CASSTAGELLRYEQYF.

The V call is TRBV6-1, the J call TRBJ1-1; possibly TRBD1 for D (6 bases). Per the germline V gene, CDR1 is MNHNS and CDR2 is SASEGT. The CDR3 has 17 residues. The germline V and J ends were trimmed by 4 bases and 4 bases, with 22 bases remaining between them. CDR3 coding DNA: TGTGCCAGCAGTGTAAGAGGGGTGCGGGGGGCTGGCACTGAAGCTTTCTTT. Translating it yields CASSVRGVRGAGTEAFF.